This passage covers 24 T cell receptor beta chains from one sample sequenced in a study of shared clonotypes between healthy human individuals. The assay was immunoSEQ multiplex PCR, and TCRdb's table has in-frame clones only and misses some. This repertoire shows 330,000 or so clones, about 74% found once; its top ten account for approximately 10%. The sample comprised memory CD4+ T cells sorted from blood. Subset meaning: CD45RA-negative fraction. Source of these receptors: a man aged 30 to 45 in good health.

This clone occurred many times. The V call is TRBV7-6, the J call TRBJ2-2, with 8 bases fitting TRBD1. This CDR3 contains 18 residues. The germline V gene has CDR1 SGHVS and CDR2 FNYEAQ. V shed 4 bases and J 0 bases; nucleotides not matched to a gene: 10. CDR3: CASSSQTGAAANTGELFF. CDR3 coding DNA: TGTGCCAGCAGCTCACAGACAGGGGCCGCCGCGAACACCGGGGAGCTGTTTTTT.

This chain connects TRBV10-3 to TRBJ2-7, with a weak D call TRBD2 (5 bases). Germline V gene sequence: CDR1 ENHRY, CDR2 SYGVKD. This CDR3 is built from 12 residues. The V gene lost 10 bases and the J gene lost 3 bases, with 13 bases spanning the gap. The CDR3 DNA sequence: TGTGCCACCCTGGCGGGTGGCTACGAGCAGTACTTC. Translation: CATLAGGYEQYF.

The chain has TRBV27 and TRBJ2-2; D may correspond to TRBD1 or TRBD2 (6 bases each). The V and J ends lost 7 bases and 4 bases respectively, with 10 bases between them. This CDR3 has 13 amino acids. Germline-derived CDR1 and CDR2 are MNHEY and SMNVEV (reference sequence). CDR3 in DNA: TGTGCCAGCAAAGGGGGAGGCACCGGGGAGCTGTTTTTT. Amino acids: CASKGGGTGELFF.

The rearrangement uses TRBV19 and TRBJ1-5; D remains unclear. This CDR3 has 14 amino acids. Trimming took off 7 bases at V and 1 base at J, with 11 bases between the two ends. Germline loops: CDR1 LNHDA, CDR2 SQIVND (reference sequence). The CDR3 coding sequence is TGTGCCAGTAACCTGGTTGCCAGCAATCAGCCCCAGCATTTT. This translates into CASNLVASNQPQHF.

The rearrangement uses TRBV2 and TRBJ2-5, with TRBD2 matching over 11 bases. The CDR3 has 15 amino acids. Germline lookup yields CDR1 SNHLY and CDR2 FYNNEI. Trimming took 6 bases from V and 0 from J; bases not matched to a gene: 3. The CDR3: CASRTSGTYQETQYF. As DNA, the CDR3 is TGTGCCAGCAGGACTAGCGGGACATACCAAGAGACCCAGTACTTC.

The chain uses TRBV18 and TRBJ2-1; 8 bases line up with TRBD2. This CDR3 is 14 amino acids long. The trim removed 1 base at V and 4 bases at J, leaving 0 bases unmatched. Per germline, CDR1 KGHSH and CDR2 LQKENI. The CDR3 coding sequence is TGTGCCAGCTCACCACTAGCGGGGTACAATGAGCAGTTCTTC. The encoded protein is CASSPLAGYNEQFF.

This clone appeared once. This chain uses TRBV6-5 with TRBJ2-3; unclear D gene. Looked up from germline, CDR1 is MNHEY and CDR2 is SVGAGI. V was shortened by 2 bases and J by 2 bases, with 14 bases between the two germline ends. There are 16 residues in the CDR3. Written as DNA, the CDR3 is TGTGCCAGCAGTTACGCGGACGGCCGGGCCACAGATACGCAGTATTTT. Translated: CASSYADGRATDTQYF.

The chain uses TRBV2 and TRBJ2-3, with D possibly being TRBD2 (5 bases). Trimming shortened V by 6 bases and J by 5 bases, and 12 bases separated the two germline ends. Germline loops: CDR1 SNHLY, CDR2 FYNNEI. CDR3 size: 13 residues. The CDR3, as DNA: TGTGCCAGCAGCGCCGTCCGGGGAGATACGCAGTATTTT. Amino acid sequence: CASSAVRGDTQYF.

The chain uses TRBV15 and TRBJ1-5; TRBD1 matches 10 bases. In germline, CDR1 is LNHNV, CDR2 YYDKDF (reference sequence). The CDR3 is 16 residues long. The ends lost 8 bases at V and 2 bases at J; junction bases unmatched: 9. For the CDR3, the DNA is TGTGCCACCGCAAACGACAGGGGGCAAGGCAATCAGCCCCAGCATTTT. It encodes CATANDRGQGNQPQHF.

This clone was seen a few times. This chain joins TRBV27 and TRBJ2-5, with D uncertain. The CDR3 extends over 14 amino acids. The V gene lost 6 bases and the J gene lost 2 bases, with 13 bases spanning the gap. Per the germline V gene, CDR1 is MNHEY and CDR2 is SMNVEV (reference sequence). Written as DNA, the CDR3 is TGTGCCAGCAGCCGATTAGGGTCTCAAGAGACCCAGTACTTC. Translated, it gives CASSRLGSQETQYF.

V is TRBV28 and J is TRBJ1-2, with 8 bases that match TRBD1. Germline V gene data show CDR1 as MDHEN and CDR2 as SYDVKM. Trimming at V came to 6 bases and at J to 4 bases, leaving 1 base not matched to a gene. The CDR3 extends over 12 amino acids. CDR3 nucleotides: TGTGCCAGCAGCGACAGGGGCTATGGCTACACCTTC. Translated, it gives CASSDRGYGYTF.

This sequence joins TRBV9 and TRBJ2-1; D ambiguous. V lost 0 bases, J lost 7 bases, and 8 bases lay in between. This CDR3 spans 13 amino acids. The germline gives CDR1 SGDLS, CDR2 YYNGEE. CDR3 in amino acids: CASSVDVVNEQFF. The CDR3 DNA reads as TGTGCCAGCAGCGTAGATGTAGTTAATGAGCAGTTCTTC.

A word on this clone: Other nucleotide sequences in the sample specify the same CDR3. The V and J genes are TRBV9 and TRBJ1-4, with TRBD1 as a possible D gene (6 bases). This CDR3 has 15 amino acids. CDR1 SGDLS and CDR2 YYNGEE come from the germline V gene. Trimming stripped 1 base from V and 4 bases from J, with 11 bases between. The CDR3 loop is CASSVKGGFNEKLFF. For the CDR3, the DNA is TGTGCCAGCAGCGTAAAGGGGGGATTTAATGAAAAACTGTTTTTT. Combining the CDR3 with reference TRBV9 and TRBJ1-4 gives the whole variable domain DSGVTQTPKHLITATGQRVTLRCSPRSGDLSVYWYQQSLDQGLQFLIQYYNGEERAKGNILERFSAQQFPDLHSELNLSSLELGDSALYFCASSVKGGFNEKLFFGSGTQLSVL.

The V and J genes are TRBV5-1 and TRBJ2-4; 8 bases agree with TRBD1. V lost 4 bases to trimming and J lost 0 bases; unmatched junction nucleotides: 6. CDR3 size: 16 residues. Germline loops: CDR1 SGHRS, CDR2 YFSETQ. CDR3 DNA sequence: TGCGCCAGCAGCCCTTACAGGGGGGTAGCCAAAAACATTCAGTACTTC. Its protein is CASSPYRGVAKNIQYF.

V usage is TRBV11-2 and J usage is TRBJ2-1; 10 bases map to TRBD2. V lost 4 bases to trimming and J lost 8 bases; unmatched junction nucleotides: 11. The V gene's germline CDR1 is SGHAT and CDR2 FQNNGV. The CDR3 is 16 amino acids. The CDR3 nucleotides read TGTGCCAGCAGCTCTCTCAGCGGGAGGGCAGTCGATGAGCAGTTCTTC. Protein: CASSSLSGRAVDEQFF. The entire variable domain, with the rest obtained from reference TRBV11-2 and TRBJ2-1, is as follows: EAGVAQSPRYKIIEKRQSVAFWCNPISGHATLYWYQQILGQGPKLLIQFQNNGVVDDSQLPKDRFSAERLKGVDSTLKIQPAKLEDSAVYLCASSSLSGRAVDEQFFGPGTRLTVL.

This clone was seen ten or more times. The CDR3 is CASSLLSNTGELFF. CDR3 coding DNA: TGCGCCAGCAGCTTGCTCTCGAACACCGGGGAGCTGTTTTTT. The V and J genes are TRBV5-1 and TRBJ2-2, with D uncertain. CDR1 and CDR2 from the germline V gene are SGHRS and YFSETQ. V was shortened by 1 base and J by 0 bases, with 4 bases between the two germline ends. The CDR3 is made up of 14 amino acids.

This clone was seen a handful of times. This may be a read error, as it is one base from a much larger clone. The genes are TRBV25-1 and TRBJ2-5; TRBD1 might be the D (6 bases). Trimming removed 5 bases from V and 5 bases from J, with 6 bases in between. Germline values: CDR1 MGHDK, CDR2 SYGVNS. The CDR3 is 11 residues long. The CDR3 coding sequence is TGTGCCAGCAGTCAGGGGGAGACCCAGTACTTC. Encoded protein: CASSQGETQYF.

This clone has just one count. Being one base from a much bigger clone, this may be a read error. The J gene is TRBJ2-1, the V gene TRBV7-9; TRBD2 agrees at 8 bases. The ends lost 1 base at V and 2 bases at J; junction bases unmatched: 4. Germline CDR1 and CDR2: SEHNR and FQNEAQ (reference sequence). The CDR3 covers 16 residues. The DNA for the CDR3 is TGTGCCAGCAGCTTAGTGGGCGGGAGGACCTACAATGAGCAGTTCTTC. Its translation: CASSLVGGRTYNEQFF.

The chain combines TRBV20-1 with TRBJ1-5; D perhaps matches TRBD1 (5 bases). This CDR3 is 11 amino acids long. CDR1 and CDR2 (germline): DFQATT, SNEGSKA (reference sequence). Trimming pared 6 bases from V and 12 bases from J, leaving 15 bases between. The CDR3 bases are TGCAGTGCGTTCGACAGCCCGGACCAGCATTTT. This translates into CSAFDSPDQHF.

The chain links TRBV7-2 to TRBJ1-6; a weak D match, TRBD1 (5 bases). There are 15 residues in the CDR3. The V gene lost 1 base and the J gene lost 6 bases, with 10 bases spanning the gap. CDR1 SGHTA and CDR2 FQGNSA come from the germline V gene. The CDR3 region has the DNA TGTGCCAGCAGCTTAGGGGGGACCATTAATTCACCCCTCCACTTT. Protein: CASSLGGTINSPLHF.

The CDR3: CASRPAGVREQYF. The CDR3 DNA reads as TGTGCCAGCAGGCCAGCGGGAGTGCGTGAGCAGTACTTC. The chain links TRBV27 to TRBJ2-7, with 8 bases identical to TRBD2. Germline lookup yields CDR1 MNHEY and CDR2 SMNVEV (reference sequence). The trim removed 6 bases at V and 7 bases at J, leaving 8 bases unmatched. The CDR3 extends over 13 amino acids.

The V gene is TRBV5-1, the J gene TRBJ2-4; 7 bases match TRBD2. Germline V gene sequence: CDR1 SGHRS, CDR2 YFSETQ. Trimming took 6 bases from V and 2 from J; bases not matched to a gene: 5. There are 14 residues in the CDR3. Here the CDR3 DNA reads TGCGCCAGCACACCTAGCGGTACCAAAAACATTCAGTACTTC. Amino acids: CASTPSGTKNIQYF.

The V gene is TRBV18, the J gene TRBJ2-7, with D possibly TRBD2 on 5 matching bases. This CDR3 region has 13 residues. Germline loops: CDR1 KGHSH, CDR2 LQKENI. Trimming removed 4 bases at V and 5 bases at J, with 12 bases between. The chain's CDR3 is CASSLGAGNEQYF. The CDR3 DNA reads as TGTGCCAGCTCACTGGGAGCAGGAAACGAGCAGTACTTC.

This clone came up a few times. Other DNA variants within this sample encode the same CDR3. This chain joins TRBV5-4 and TRBJ2-2; D unresolved. Trimming pared 0 bases from V and 1 base from J, leaving 7 bases between. Germline loops: CDR1 SGHNT, CDR2 YYREEE (reference sequence). The CDR3 runs to 15 residues. The CDR3, as DNA: TGTGCCAGCAGCTTGGGGGTACGGAACACCGGGGAGCTGTTTTTT. It yields the protein CASSLGVRNTGELFF.